This T cell receptor beta chain was captured in a study of read filtering for tumor transcriptome and immune sequencing. As for the study in general: Mean patient age was roughly 70 years, range roughly 40 to 85; over 16 male, more than 11 female. Transcriptome libraries were built from DNase-treated RNA. IR-seq gave about 4.05 to 11 million TCR reads per sample; RNA-seq gave roughly 80 to 1273.

This clonotype was seen repeatedly, ten times or more. Its antigen is unknown. The library was built from about 370 ng RNA with molecular barcoded adaptors for alpha/delta and beta/gamma chains. TCRdb re-derived calls from the reads in MiXCR, one entry per CDR3 protein. Found here are 46,000 or so distinct CDR3 sequences, less than 20% of them singletons; the top ten hold 15% to 17%. V was trimmed by 3 bases and J by 6 bases, leaving 12 bases between them. The germline V gene encodes CDR1 MNHEY and CDR2 SMNVEV (reference sequence). The length of the CDR3 is 13 residues. Overall study findings and caveats: Even smaller IR-seq throughput identified most shared clonotypes.

This TCR derives from a donor at least 40 years old with multiple myeloma. The sample taken for sequencing was a population of CD138-negative cells sorted from bone marrow. The chain employs TRBV27 and TRBJ2-7; D may be TRBD1 or TRBD2 (5 bases each). The CDR3 loop reads CASSLRGAGEQYF. CDR3 in DNA: TGTGCCAGCAGTTTGAGAGGGGCGGGCGAGCAGTACTTC.